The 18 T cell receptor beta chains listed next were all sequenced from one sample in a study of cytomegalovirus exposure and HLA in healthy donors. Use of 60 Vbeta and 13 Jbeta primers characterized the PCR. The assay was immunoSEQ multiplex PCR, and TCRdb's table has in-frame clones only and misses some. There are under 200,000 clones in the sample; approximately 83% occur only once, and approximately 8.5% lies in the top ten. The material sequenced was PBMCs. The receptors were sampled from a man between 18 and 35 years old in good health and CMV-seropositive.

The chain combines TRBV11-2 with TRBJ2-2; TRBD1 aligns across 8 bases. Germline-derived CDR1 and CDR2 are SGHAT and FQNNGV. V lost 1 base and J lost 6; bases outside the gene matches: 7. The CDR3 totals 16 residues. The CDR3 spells CASSLVGTGGAGELFF. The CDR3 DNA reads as TGTGCCAGCAGCTTAGTTGGAACAGGGGGTGCCGGGGAGCTGTTTTTT.

CDR3: CASSPSGGAGVQYF. The DNA of the CDR3 is TGTGCCAGCAGCCCCAGCGGGGGGGCCGGAGTGCAGTATTTT. V usage is TRBV9 and J usage is TRBJ2-3, with 10 bases matching TRBD2. The CDR3 runs 14 residues. The V segment lost 4 bases and the J segment 11 bases; nucleotides outside the gene matches: 10. Per the germline V gene, CDR1 is SGDLS and CDR2 is YYNGEE.

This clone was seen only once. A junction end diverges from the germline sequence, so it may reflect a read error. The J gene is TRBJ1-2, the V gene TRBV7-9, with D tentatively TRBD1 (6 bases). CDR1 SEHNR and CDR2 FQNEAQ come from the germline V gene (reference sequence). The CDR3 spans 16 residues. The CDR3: CSSSLGLTGPPDGYTF. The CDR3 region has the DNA TGTTCCAGCAGCTTAGGACTGACAGGACCACCGGATGGCTACACCTTC.

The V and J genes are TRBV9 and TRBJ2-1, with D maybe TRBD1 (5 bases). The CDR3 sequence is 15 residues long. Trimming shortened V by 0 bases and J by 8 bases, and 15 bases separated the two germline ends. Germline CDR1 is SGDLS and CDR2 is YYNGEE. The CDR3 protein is CASSVGTALGDEQFF. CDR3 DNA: TGTGCCAGCAGCGTAGGGACCGCCTTAGGGGATGAGCAGTTCTTC.

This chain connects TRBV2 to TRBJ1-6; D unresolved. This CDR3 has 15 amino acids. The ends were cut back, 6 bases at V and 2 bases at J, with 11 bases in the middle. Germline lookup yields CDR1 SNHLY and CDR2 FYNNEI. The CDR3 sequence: CASRTAEAYNSPLHF. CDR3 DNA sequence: TGTGCCAGCAGGACGGCTGAGGCCTATAATTCACCCCTCCACTTT.

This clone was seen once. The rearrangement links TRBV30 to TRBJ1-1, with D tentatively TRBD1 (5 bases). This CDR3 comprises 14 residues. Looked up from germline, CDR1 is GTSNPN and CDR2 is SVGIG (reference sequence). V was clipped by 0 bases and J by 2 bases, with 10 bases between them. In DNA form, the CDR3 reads TGTGCCTGGAGTGTAAGGCAGGGAAACACTGAAGCTTTCTTT. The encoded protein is CAWSVRQGNTEAFF. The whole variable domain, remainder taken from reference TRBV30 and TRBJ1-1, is SQTIHQWPATLVQPVGSPLSLECTVEGTSNPNLYWYRQAAGRGLQLLFYSVGIGQISSEVPQNLSASRPQDRQFILSSKKLLLSDSGFYLCAWSVRQGNTEAFFGQGTRLTVV.

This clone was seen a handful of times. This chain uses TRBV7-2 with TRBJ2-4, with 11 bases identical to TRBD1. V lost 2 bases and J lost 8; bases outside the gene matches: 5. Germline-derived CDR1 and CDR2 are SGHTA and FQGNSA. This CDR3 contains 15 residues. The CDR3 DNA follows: TGTGCCAGCAGCTTAAGGACAGGGGGCATTGACATTCAGTACTTC. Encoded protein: CASSLRTGGIDIQYF.

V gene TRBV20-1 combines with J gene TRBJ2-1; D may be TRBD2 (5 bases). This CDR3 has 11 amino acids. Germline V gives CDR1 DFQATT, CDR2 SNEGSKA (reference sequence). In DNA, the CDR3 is TGCAGCGCTCTGCACGGGGATGAGCAGTTCTTC. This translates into CSALHGDEQFF.

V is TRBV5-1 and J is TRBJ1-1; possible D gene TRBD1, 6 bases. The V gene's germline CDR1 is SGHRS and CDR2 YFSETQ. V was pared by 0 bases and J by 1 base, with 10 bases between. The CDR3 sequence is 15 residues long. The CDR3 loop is CASSLAGGQNTEAFF. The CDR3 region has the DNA TGCGCCAGCAGCTTGGCCGGGGGGCAGAACACTGAAGCTTTCTTT.

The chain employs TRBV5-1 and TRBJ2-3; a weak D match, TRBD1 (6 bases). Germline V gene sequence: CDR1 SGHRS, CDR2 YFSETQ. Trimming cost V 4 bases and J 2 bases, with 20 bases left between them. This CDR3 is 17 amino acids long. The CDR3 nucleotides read TGCGCCAGCAGCCCCTTAAAGGGACAAAGGGCCACAGATACGCAGTATTTT. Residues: CASSPLKGQRATDTQYF.

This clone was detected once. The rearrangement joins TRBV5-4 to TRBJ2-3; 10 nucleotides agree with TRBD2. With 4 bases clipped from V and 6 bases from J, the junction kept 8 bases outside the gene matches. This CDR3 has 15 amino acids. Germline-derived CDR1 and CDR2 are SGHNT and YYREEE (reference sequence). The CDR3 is CASSQRAGGHDTQYF. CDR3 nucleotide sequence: TGTGCCAGCAGCCAGAGAGCGGGGGGGCACGATACGCAGTATTTT.

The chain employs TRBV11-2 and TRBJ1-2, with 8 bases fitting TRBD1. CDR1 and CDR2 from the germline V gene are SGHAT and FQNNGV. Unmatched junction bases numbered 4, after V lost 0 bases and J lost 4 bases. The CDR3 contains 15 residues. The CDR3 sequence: CASSLDQGAVYGYTF. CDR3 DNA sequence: TGTGCCAGCAGCTTAGATCAGGGGGCTGTCTATGGCTACACCTTC.

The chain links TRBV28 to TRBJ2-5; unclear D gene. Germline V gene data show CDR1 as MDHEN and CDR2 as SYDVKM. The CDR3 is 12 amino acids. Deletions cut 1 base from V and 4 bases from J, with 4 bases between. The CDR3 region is CASSLSGETQYF. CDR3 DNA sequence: TGTGCCAGCAGTTTATCCGGAGAGACCCAGTACTTC.

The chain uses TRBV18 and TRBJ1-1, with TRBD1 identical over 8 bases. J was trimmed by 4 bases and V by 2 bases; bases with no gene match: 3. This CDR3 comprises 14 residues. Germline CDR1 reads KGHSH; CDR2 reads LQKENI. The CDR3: CASSPIGQGTEAFF. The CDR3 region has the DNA TGTGCCAGCTCACCAATAGGACAGGGCACTGAAGCTTTCTTT. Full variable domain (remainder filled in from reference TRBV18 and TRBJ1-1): NAGVMQNPRHLVRRRGQEARLRCSPMKGHSHVYWYRQLPEEGLKFMVYLQKENIIDESGMPKERFSAEFPKEGPSILRIQQVVRGDSAAYFCASSPIGQGTEAFFGQGTRLTVV.

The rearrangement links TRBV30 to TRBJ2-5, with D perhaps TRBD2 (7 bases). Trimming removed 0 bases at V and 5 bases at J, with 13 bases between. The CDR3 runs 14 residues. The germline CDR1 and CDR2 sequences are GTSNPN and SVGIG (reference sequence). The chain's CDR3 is CAWSVQGGEETQYF. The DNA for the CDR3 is TGTGCCTGGAGTGTACAGGGAGGGGAGGAGACCCAGTACTTC.

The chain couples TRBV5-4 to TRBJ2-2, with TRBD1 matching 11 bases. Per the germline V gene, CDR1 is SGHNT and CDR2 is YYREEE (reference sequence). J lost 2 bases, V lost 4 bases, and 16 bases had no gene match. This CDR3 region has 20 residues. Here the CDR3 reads CASSGGQGALMGFNTGELFF. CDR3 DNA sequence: TGTGCCAGCAGCGGCGGACAGGGGGCTCTTATGGGGTTTAACACCGGGGAGCTGTTTTTT.

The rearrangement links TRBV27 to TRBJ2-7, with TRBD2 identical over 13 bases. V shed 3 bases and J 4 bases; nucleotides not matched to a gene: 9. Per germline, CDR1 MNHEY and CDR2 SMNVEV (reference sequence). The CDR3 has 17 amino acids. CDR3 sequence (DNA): TGTGCCAGCAGTTTCCAGGGACTAGCGGGGCGGCGGTACGAGCAGTACTTC. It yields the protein CASSFQGLAGRRYEQYF.

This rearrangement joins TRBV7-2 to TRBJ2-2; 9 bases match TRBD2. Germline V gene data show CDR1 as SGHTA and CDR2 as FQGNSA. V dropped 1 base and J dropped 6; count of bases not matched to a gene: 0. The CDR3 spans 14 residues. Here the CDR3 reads CASSLGGGAGELFF. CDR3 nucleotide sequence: TGTGCCAGCAGCTTAGGCGGGGGGGCCGGGGAGCTGTTTTTT.